This entry lists 15 T cell receptor beta chains sequenced from one sample in a study of cytomegalovirus exposure and HLA in healthy donors (dated 2017 in TCRdb). The library relied on the immunoSEQ multiplex PCR assay. The multiplex PCR relied on a mix of 60 forward primers for TCR Vbeta segments and 13 reverse primers for TCR Jbeta segments. TCRdb carries this immuneACCESS record with in-frame sequences only. Its versions omit some clonotypes, under half of them owing to an unresolved V gene in the studies checked, with the rest unexplained. For this sample the table gives roughly 190,000 clones, of which about 80% were detected only once. In total, the top ten clones hold under 2.5% of the sample. Sequencing was performed on PBMCs. These receptor sequences come from a woman aged 25 to 45 in good health and CMV-seropositive.

The chain has TRBV5-6 and TRBJ2-7, with D perhaps matching TRBD1 (6 bases). In germline, CDR1 is SGHDT, CDR2 YYEEEE. Trimming took off 0 bases at V and 0 bases at J, with 13 bases between the two ends. This CDR3 is 16 amino acids long. The CDR3 protein is CASSLAGQGSSYEQYF. As DNA, the CDR3 is TGTGCCAGCAGCTTGGCGGGCCAGGGGTCCTCCTACGAGCAGTACTTC.

The chain uses TRBV7-2 and TRBJ2-6; D is unresolved. The CDR3 is made up of 18 amino acids. Germline V gene data show CDR1 as SGHTA and CDR2 as FQGNSA. Trimming removed 0 bases from V and 0 bases from J, with 12 bases in between. Here the CDR3 reads CASSLAPGAYSGANVLTF. DNA for the CDR3: TGTGCCAGCAGCTTAGCCCCAGGCGCTTACTCTGGGGCCAACGTCCTGACTTTC. The full variable domain, completed using reference TRBV7-2 and TRBJ2-6, is GAGVSQSPSNKVTEKGKDVELRCDPISGHTALYWYRQSLGQGLEFLIYFQGNSAPDKSGLPSDRFSAERTGGSVSTLTIQRTQQEDSAVYLCASSLAPGAYSGANVLTFGAGSRLTVL.

This chain connects TRBV4-3 to TRBJ1-1; D not resolved. V shed 1 base and J shed 1 base, with 10 bases lying between them. CDR1 and CDR2 (germline): LGHNA, YSLEER. This CDR3 region has 15 residues. CDR3 sequence: CASSQVIGGNTEAFF. The CDR3 DNA sequence: TGCGCCAGCAGCCAAGTCATCGGTGGGAACACTGAAGCTTTCTTT.

This rearrangement joins TRBV6-6 to TRBJ2-2; 9 nucleotides align to TRBD1. Germline V gene sequence: CDR1 MNHNY, CDR2 SVGAGI (reference sequence). This CDR3 spans 16 amino acids. The ends lost 7 bases at V and 1 base at J; junction bases unmatched: 7. CDR3 nucleotide sequence: TGTGCCAGCATTACCGGGACAGGGATGAACACCGGGGAGCTGTTTTTT. Translation gives CASITGTGMNTGELFF.

The chain joins TRBV7-6 to TRBJ2-5, with D possibly being TRBD2 (5 bases). Germline V gene sequence: CDR1 SGHVS, CDR2 FNYEAQ. CDR3 size: 14 residues. With 1 base removed from V and 5 bases from J, the gap between germline ends came to 11 bases. The CDR3 DNA reads TGTGCCAGCAGCTTAGGGTGGAGGATGGAGACCCAGTACTTC. Translation gives CASSLGWRMETQYF. The entire variable domain, with the rest obtained from reference TRBV7-6 and TRBJ2-5, is as follows: GAGVSQSPRYKVTKRGQDVALRCDPISGHVSLYWYRQALGQGPEFLTYFNYEAQQDKSGLPNDRFSAERPEGSISTLTIQRTEQRDSAMYRCASSLGWRMETQYFGPGTRLLVL.

V is TRBV14 and J is TRBJ1-2, with D perhaps TRBD1 (5 bases). This CDR3 has 15 amino acids. Germline CDR1 is SGHDN and CDR2 is FVKESK. Trimming removed 1 base from V and 7 bases from J, with 16 bases in between. The CDR3 sequence: CASSQVDSAIPGYTF. CDR3 DNA: TGTGCCAGCAGCCAAGTAGACAGCGCTATACCTGGCTACACCTTC.

The sample holds a few counts of this clone. The rearrangement joins TRBV5-4 to TRBJ2-1; D remains ambiguous. Trimming removed 1 base from V and 8 bases from J, with 7 bases in between. CDR3 size: 12 residues. Germline V gene lookup returns CDR1 SGHNT and CDR2 YYREEE (reference sequence). CDR3 in amino acids: CASSLSFDEQFF. For the CDR3, the DNA is TGTGCCAGCAGCTTGTCCTTCGATGAGCAGTTCTTC.

This clone was observed a handful of times. The gene calls are TRBV5-8 and TRBJ2-5, with a weak D call TRBD2 (6 bases). Germline lookup yields CDR1 SGHTS and CDR2 YDEGEE. CDR3 length: 15 amino acids. V lost 2 bases and J lost 7, with 18 bases in between. The CDR3 sequence is CASSFLVGGLVTQYF. The CDR3 coding sequence is TGTGCCAGCAGCTTCCTTGTGGGGGGTCTGGTGACCCAGTACTTC. The full variable domain, its missing parts supplied by reference TRBV5-8 and TRBJ2-5, is EAGVTQSPTHLIKTRGQQATLRCSPISGHTSVYWYQQALGLGLQFLLWYDEGEERNRGNFPPRFSGRQFPNYSSELNVNALELEDSALYLCASSFLVGGLVTQYFGPGTRLLVL.

The chain's CDR3 is CASSAGQGDIYGYTF. The CDR3 DNA follows: TGCGCCAGCAGCGCCGGACAGGGTGATATTTATGGCTACACCTTC. The V gene is TRBV5-1, the J gene TRBJ1-2, with TRBD1 identical over 8 bases. The J segment lost 5 bases and the V segment lost 4 bases, leaving 10 bases of the junction unmatched. The CDR3 length is 15 residues. CDR1 SGHRS and CDR2 YFSETQ come from the germline V gene.

The chain recombines TRBV7-6 with TRBJ2-7; 8 nucleotides align to TRBD1. The CDR3 is made up of 13 amino acids. V shed 3 bases, J shed 7 bases, and the junction held 5 bases outside the gene matches. Germline V gene lookup returns CDR1 SGHVS and CDR2 FNYEAQ. The CDR3 loop reads CASSFGQGKEQYF. In nucleotides, the CDR3 is TGTGCCAGCAGCTTTGGACAGGGAAAGGAGCAGTACTTC.

The chain carries TRBV9 and TRBJ2-3, with 8 bases that match TRBD2. Per germline, CDR1 SGDLS and CDR2 YYNGEE. CDR3 length: 16 amino acids. The V gene end was trimmed by 2 bases and the J gene end by 4 bases; junction bases not matched to a gene: 9. The CDR3 DNA follows: TGTGCCAGCAGCGTCGTAGGACTAGCTACCGCAGATACGCAGTATTTT. This codes for CASSVVGLATADTQYF. The full variable domain, its missing parts supplied by reference TRBV9 and TRBJ2-3, is DSGVTQTPKHLITATGQRVTLRCSPRSGDLSVYWYQQSLDQGLQFLIQYYNGEERAKGNILERFSAQQFPDLHSELNLSSLELGDSALYFCASSVVGLATADTQYFGPGTRLTVL.

The V gene is TRBV28, the J gene TRBJ1-2, with TRBD1 matching over 7 bases. The length of the CDR3 is 13 residues. Losses at the gene ends were 11 bases for V and 6 bases for J; bases not matched to a gene: 12. Germline values: CDR1 MDHEN, CDR2 SYDVKM. CDR3 sequence (DNA): TGTGCCCTTGAGGAAGGGGGCAGGAATGGCTACACCTTC. It specifies CALEEGGRNGYTF.

The chain recombines TRBV5-8 with TRBJ1-5; D is possibly TRBD1 (5 bases). This CDR3 has 15 amino acids. Germline-derived CDR1 and CDR2 are SGHTS and YDEGEE. Trimming left V 2 bases short and J 2 bases short, with 11 bases between. The DNA for the CDR3 is TGTGCCAGCAGCTTAAGGGTAGGGGGCAATCAGCCCCAGCATTTT. Protein product: CASSLRVGGNQPQHF.

The chain joins TRBV10-3 to TRBJ1-5; D is uncertain. Trimming stripped 5 bases from V and 4 bases from J, with 12 bases between. CDR1 and CDR2 from the germline V gene are ENHRY and SYGVKD. The CDR3 sequence is 14 residues long. The CDR3 nucleotides read TGTGCCATCAGTCCGGACGGGGAGAATCAGCCCCAGCATTTT. This encodes CAISPDGENQPQHF.

This clone was picked up a small number of times. The chain combines TRBV7-6 with TRBJ2-7; 7 positions match TRBD1. Germline assignment: CDR1 SGHVS and CDR2 FNYEAQ. With 8 bases clipped from V and 0 bases from J, the junction kept 19 bases outside the gene matches. The CDR3 runs 18 residues. The CDR3 region is CASSNRGREEATSYEQYF. CDR3 nucleotides: TGTGCCAGCTCAAACAGGGGACGTGAAGAAGCTACCTCCTACGAGCAGTACTTC.